The clone carrying this T cell receptor beta chain turned up a few times. Its matching antigen is unknown. Using its own MiXCR run on the RT-PCR reads, TCRdb lists one record per CDR3 protein. This sample has about 520,000 distinct CDR3 sequences, with 25% found just once. The data originate from a study of response to subunit inactivated influenza vaccine. This CDR3 spans 17 amino acids. Germline loops: CDR1 LGHNA, CDR2 YSLEER. The ends lost 0 bases at V and 1 base at J; junction bases unmatched: 4. Study-level results: After each seasonal influenza vaccination, few new T cells are recruited, the authors suggested.

Sequencing used CD4+ T cells sorted from PBMCs, obtained less than 6 days after vaccination. The chain carries TRBV4-3 and TRBJ2-2; 8 bases are shared with TRBD2. The origin of this receptor is a man between 50 and 59 years old who received an inactivated influenza vaccine. The DNA for the CDR3 is TGCGCCAGCAGCCAAGAGGCTAGCGGGTTGAACACCGGGGAGCTGTTTTTT. This encodes CASSQEASGLNTGELFF.